This T cell receptor beta chain is from a study of T cells in Graves' hyperthyroidism and ophthalmopathy. Study conclusions and caveats: A median about 7 months before onset, the model predicted ophthalmopathy.

Trimming removed 3 bases from V and 10 bases from J, with 10 bases in between. The CDR3 extends over 12 amino acids. Germline CDR1 reads DFQATT; CDR2 reads SNEGSKA (reference sequence). Authors of the study amplified TCR beta CDR3 regions from RNA transcripts. With the HTBI primer set, the TCR CDR3 went through a first round of RT-PCR. Via MiXCR, TCRdb re-called the multiplex PCR reads, giving one row per CDR3 protein. The sample contains around 300,000 distinct CDR3 sequences, approximately 14% of which appear only once. Exclusion criteria comprised uncontrolled infection, other autoimmune disease, pregnancy or lactation. In regard to this clonotype: Its antigen remains unidentified.

Sequenced: blood. The V gene is TRBV20-1, the J gene TRBJ1-6; D not resolved. The TCR sequence derives from a woman in her thirties with Graves' hyperthyroidism. The chain's CDR3 is CSASETGSPLHF. The CDR3 bases are TGCAGTGCTAGCGAGACCGGCTCACCCCTCCACTTT.